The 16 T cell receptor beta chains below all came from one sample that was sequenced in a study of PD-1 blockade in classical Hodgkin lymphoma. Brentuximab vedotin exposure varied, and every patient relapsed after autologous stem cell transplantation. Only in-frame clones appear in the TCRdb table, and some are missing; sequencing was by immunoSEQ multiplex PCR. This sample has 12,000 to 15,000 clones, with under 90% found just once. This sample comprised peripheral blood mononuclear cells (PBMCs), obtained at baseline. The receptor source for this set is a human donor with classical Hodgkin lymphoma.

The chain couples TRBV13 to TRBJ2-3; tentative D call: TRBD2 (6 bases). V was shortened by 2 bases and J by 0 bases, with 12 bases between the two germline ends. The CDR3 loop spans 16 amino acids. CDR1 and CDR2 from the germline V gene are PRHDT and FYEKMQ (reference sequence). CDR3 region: CASSLSGVTSTDTQYF. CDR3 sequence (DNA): TGTGCCAGCAGCTTATCGGGGGTCACTAGCACAGATACGCAGTATTTT.

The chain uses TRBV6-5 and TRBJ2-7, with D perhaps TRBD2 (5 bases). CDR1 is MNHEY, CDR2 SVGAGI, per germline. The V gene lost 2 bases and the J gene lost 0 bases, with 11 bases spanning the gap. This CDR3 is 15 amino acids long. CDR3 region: CASSYDSRGSYEQYF. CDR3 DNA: TGTGCCAGCAGTTACGACTCACGGGGCTCCTACGAGCAGTACTTC.

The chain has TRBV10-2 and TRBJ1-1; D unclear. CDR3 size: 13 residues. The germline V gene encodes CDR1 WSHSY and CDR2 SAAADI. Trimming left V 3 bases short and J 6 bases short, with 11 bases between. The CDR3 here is CASSDPPTAEAFF. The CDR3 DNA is TGCGCCAGCAGTGACCCCCCGACGGCTGAAGCTTTCTTT.

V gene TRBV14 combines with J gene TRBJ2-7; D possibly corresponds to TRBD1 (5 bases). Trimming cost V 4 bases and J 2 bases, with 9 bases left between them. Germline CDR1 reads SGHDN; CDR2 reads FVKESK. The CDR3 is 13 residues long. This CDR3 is CASSPGHPYEQYF. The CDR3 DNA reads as TGTGCCAGCAGCCCAGGACACCCCTACGAGCAGTACTTC.

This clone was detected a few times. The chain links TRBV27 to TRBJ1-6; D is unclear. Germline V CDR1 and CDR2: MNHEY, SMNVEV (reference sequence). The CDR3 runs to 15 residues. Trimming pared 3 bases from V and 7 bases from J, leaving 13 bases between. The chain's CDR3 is CASSFSLDGNSPLHF. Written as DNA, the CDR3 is TGTGCCAGCAGTTTTTCCCTAGACGGGAATTCACCCCTCCACTTT.

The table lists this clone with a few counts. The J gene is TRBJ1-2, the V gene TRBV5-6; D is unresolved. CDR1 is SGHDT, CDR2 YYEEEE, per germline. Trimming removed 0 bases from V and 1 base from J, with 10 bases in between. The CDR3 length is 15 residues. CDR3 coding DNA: TGTGCCAGCAGCTTGGATGGACCGGTTAACTATGGCTACACCTTC. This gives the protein CASSLDGPVNYGYTF.

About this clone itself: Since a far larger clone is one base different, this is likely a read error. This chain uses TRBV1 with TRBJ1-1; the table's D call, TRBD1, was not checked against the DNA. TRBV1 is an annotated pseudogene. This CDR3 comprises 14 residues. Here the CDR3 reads CTSSTRTENTEAFF. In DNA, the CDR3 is TGCACCAGCAGCACTCGGACAGAGAACACTGAAGCTTTCTTT.

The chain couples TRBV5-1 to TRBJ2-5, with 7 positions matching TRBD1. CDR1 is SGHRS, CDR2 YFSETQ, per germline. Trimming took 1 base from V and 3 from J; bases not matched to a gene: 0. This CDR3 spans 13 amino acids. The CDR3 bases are TGCGCCAGCAGCTTGCAGGGGGAAGAGACCCAGTACTTC. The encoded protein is CASSLQGEETQYF.

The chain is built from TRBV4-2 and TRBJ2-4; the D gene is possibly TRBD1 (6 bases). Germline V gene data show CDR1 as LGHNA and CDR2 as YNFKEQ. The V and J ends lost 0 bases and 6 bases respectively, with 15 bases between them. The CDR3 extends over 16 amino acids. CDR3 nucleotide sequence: TGTGCCAGCAGCCAAGATTCACAGGGCCTGGGAAACATTCAGTACTTC. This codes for CASSQDSQGLGNIQYF.

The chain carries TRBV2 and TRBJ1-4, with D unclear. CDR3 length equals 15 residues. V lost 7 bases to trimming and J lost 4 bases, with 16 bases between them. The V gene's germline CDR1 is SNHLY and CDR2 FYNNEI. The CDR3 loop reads CASTQTGRGNEKLFF. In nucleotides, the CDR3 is TGTGCCAGCACCCAGACTGGGCGTGGTAATGAAAAACTGTTTTTT. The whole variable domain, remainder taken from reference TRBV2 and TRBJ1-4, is EPEVTQTPSHQVTQMGQEVILRCVPISNHLYFYWYRQILGQKVEFLVSFYNNEISEKSEIFDDQFSVERPDGSNFTLKIRSTKLEDSAMYFCASTQTGRGNEKLFFGSGTQLSVL.

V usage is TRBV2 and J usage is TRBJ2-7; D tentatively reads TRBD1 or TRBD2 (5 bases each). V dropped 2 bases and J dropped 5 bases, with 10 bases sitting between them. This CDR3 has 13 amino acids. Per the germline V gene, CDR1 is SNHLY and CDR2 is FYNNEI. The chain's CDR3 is CASSELRGDEQYF. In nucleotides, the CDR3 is TGTGCCAGCAGTGAATTGCGAGGGGACGAGCAGTACTTC.

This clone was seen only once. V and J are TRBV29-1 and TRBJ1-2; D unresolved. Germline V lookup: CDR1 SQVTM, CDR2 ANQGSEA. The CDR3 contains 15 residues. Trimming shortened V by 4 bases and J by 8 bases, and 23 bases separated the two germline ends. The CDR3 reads CSVVREGVLYEGYTF. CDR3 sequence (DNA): TGCAGCGTTGTAAGGGAGGGTGTTCTTTACGAAGGCTACACCTTC. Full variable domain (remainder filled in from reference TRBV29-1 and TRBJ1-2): SAVISQKPSRDICQRGTSLTIQCQVDSQVTMMFWYRQQPGQSLTLIATANQGSEATYESGFVIDKFPISRPNLTFSTLTVSNMSPEDSSIYLCSVVREGVLYEGYTFGSGTRLTVV.

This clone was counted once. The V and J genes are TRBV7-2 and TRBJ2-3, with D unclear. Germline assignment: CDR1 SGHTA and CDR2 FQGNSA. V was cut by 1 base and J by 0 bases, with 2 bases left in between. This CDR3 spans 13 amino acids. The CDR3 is CASSLGSTDTQYF. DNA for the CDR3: TGTGCCAGCAGCTTAGGGAGCACAGATACGCAGTATTTT. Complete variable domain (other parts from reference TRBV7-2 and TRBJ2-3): GAGVSQSPSNKVTEKGKDVELRCDPISGHTALYWYRQSLGQGLEFLIYFQGNSAPDKSGLPSDRFSAERTGGSVSTLTIQRTQQEDSAVYLCASSLGSTDTQYFGPGTRLTVL.

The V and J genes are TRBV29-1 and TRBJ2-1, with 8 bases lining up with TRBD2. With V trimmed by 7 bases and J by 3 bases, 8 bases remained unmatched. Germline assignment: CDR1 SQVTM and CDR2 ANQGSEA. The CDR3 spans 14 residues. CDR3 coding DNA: TGCAGCGCTGGGACTAGTTCGTACTACAATGAGCAGTTCTTC. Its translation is CSAGTSSYYNEQFF.

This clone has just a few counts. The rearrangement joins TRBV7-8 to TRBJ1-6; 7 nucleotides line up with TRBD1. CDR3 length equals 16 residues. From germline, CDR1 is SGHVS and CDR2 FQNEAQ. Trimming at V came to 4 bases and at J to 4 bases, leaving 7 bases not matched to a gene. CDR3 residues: CASSSDRAAYNSPLHF. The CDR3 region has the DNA TGTGCCAGCAGCTCCGACAGGGCTGCATATAATTCACCCCTCCACTTT.

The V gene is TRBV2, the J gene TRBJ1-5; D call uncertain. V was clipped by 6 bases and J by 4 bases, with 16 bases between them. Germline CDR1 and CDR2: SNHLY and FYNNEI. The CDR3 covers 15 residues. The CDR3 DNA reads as TGTGCCAGCAGACAGCGCATCTTCCCAAATCAGCCCCAGCATTTT. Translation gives CASRQRIFPNQPQHF.